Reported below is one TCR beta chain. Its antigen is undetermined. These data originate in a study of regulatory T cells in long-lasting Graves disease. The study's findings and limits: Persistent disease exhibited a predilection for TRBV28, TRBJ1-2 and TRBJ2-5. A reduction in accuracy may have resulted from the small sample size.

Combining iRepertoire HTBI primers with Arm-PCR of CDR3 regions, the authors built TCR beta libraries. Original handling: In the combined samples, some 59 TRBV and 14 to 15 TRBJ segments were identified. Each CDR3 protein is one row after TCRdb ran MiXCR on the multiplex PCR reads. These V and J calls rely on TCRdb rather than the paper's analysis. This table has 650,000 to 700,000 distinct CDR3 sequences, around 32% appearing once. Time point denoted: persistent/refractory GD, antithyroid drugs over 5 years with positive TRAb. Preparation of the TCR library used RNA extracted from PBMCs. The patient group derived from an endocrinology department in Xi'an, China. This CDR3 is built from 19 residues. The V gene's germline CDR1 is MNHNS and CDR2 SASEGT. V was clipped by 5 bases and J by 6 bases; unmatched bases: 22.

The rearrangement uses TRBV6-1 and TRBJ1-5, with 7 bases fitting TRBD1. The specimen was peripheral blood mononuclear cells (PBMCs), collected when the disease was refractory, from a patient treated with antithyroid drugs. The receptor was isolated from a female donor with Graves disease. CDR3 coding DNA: TGTGCCAGCAGTCCCTTCTTACCAGGGGGTAAATATCGTGGTCAGCCCCAGCATTTT. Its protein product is CASSPFLPGGKYRGQPQHF.